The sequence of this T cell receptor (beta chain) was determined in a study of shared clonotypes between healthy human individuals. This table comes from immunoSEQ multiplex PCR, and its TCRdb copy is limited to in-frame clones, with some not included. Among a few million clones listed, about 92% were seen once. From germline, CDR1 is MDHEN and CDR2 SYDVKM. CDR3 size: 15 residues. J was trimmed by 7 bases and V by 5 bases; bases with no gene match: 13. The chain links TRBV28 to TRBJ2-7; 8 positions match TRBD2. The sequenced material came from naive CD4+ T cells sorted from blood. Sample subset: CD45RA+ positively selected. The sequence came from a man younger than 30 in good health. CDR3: CASSLEGLEFGEQYF. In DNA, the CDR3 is TGTGCCAGCAGTCTCGAGGGACTAGAATTTGGAGAGCAGTACTTC. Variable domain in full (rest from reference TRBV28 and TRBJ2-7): DVKVTQSSRYLVKRTGEKVFLECVQDMDHENMFWYRQDPGLGLRLIYFSYDVKMKEKGDIPEGYSVSREKKERFSLILESASTNQTSMYLCASSLEGLEFGEQYFGPGTRLTVT.